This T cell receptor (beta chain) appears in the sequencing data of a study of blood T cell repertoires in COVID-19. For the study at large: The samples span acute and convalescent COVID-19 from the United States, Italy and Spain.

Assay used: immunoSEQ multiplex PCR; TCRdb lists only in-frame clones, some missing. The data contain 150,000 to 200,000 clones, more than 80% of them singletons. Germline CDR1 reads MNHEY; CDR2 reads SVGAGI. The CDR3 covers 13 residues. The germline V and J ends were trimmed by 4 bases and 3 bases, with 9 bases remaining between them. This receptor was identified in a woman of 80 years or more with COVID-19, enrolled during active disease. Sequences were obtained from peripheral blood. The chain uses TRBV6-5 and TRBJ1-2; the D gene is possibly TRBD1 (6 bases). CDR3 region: CASSFTGYYGYTF. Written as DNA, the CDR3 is TGTGCCAGCAGTTTTACAGGGTACTATGGCTACACCTTC.